The TCR beta chain under discussion was sequenced for a study of T-cell reconstitution after alpha-beta-depleted transplantation in children. This clonotype was seen only once. This may come from a read error, since a much larger clone is one base off. In this CDR3 the conserved last residue, phenylalanine or tryptophan, is missing, so a read error is likely. CDR1 MGHRA and CDR2 YSYEKL come from the germline V gene. The CDR3 runs 17 residues. V shed 3 bases and J shed 4 bases, with 19 bases lying between them. The authors prepared the TCRbeta library with unique molecular identifiers. Each CDR3 protein is one row after TCRdb ran MiXCR on the PCR reads. In the table there are approximately 91,000 distinct CDR3 sequences, approximately 8.4% of which are singletons.

This chain connects TRBV4-1 to TRBJ2-4; weak D call: TRBD1 (6 bases). This TCR was recovered from a human donor who donated a stem cell graft to a child with congenital amegakaryocytic thrombocytopenia. The sequences come from PBMCs from the stem cell graft donor, collected from the stem cell graft. The CDR3 sequence: CASSQDSLGRGKNIQYL. In DNA form, the CDR3 reads TGCGCCAGCAGCCAGGACAGCTTGGGTCGGGGTAAAAACATTCAGTACTTG.